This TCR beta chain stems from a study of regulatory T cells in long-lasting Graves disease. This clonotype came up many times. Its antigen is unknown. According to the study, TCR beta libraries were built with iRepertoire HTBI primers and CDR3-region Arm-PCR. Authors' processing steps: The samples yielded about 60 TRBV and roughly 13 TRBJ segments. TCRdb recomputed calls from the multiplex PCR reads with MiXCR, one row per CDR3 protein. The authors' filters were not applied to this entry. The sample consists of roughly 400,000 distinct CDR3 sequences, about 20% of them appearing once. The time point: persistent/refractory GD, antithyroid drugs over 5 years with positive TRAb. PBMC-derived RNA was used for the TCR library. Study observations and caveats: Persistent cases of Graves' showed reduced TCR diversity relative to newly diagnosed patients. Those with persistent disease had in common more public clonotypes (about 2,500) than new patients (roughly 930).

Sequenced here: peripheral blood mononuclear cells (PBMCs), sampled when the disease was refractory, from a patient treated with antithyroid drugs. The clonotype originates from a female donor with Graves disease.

CDR3 nucleotide sequence: TGTGCCAGCAGACAGGTCCATAATAGCGAGCAGTACTTC. Translating gives CASRQVHNSEQYF. The rearrangement uses TRBV14 and TRBJ2-7; a possible D gene is TRBD1 (5 bases). Per the germline V gene, CDR1 is SGHDN and CDR2 is FVKESK. The CDR3 length is 13 residues. V was trimmed by 6 bases and J by 6 bases, leaving 15 bases between them.